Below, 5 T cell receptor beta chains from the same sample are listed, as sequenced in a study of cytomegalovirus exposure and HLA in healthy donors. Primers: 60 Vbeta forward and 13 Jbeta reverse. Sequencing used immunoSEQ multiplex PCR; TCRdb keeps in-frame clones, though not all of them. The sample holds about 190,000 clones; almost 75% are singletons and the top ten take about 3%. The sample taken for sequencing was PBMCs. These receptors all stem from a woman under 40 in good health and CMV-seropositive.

The CDR3 loop reads CASSGGWAGYEQYF. The DNA for the CDR3 is TGTGCCAGCAGCGGGGGCTGGGCGGGTTACGAGCAGTACTTC. The rearrangement joins TRBV5-6 to TRBJ2-7; TRBD1 might be the D (6 bases). This CDR3 region has 14 residues. V dropped 4 bases and J dropped 4 bases, with 15 bases sitting between them. CDR1 and CDR2 from the germline V gene are SGHDT and YYEEEE. Combining the CDR3 with reference TRBV5-6 and TRBJ2-7 gives the whole variable domain DAGVTQSPTHLIKTRGQQVTLRCSPKSGHDTVSWYQQALGQGPQFIFQYYEEEERQRGNFPDRFSGHQFPNYSSELNVNALLLGDSALYLCASSGGWAGYEQYFGPGTRLTVT.

This CDR3 is CASSLVRRGANVLTF. CDR3 sequence (DNA): TGTGCCAGCAGCTTAGTCAGGAGGGGGGCCAACGTCCTGACTTTC. The chain is built from TRBV7-2 and TRBJ2-6; D may be TRBD2 (5 bases). Germline CDR1 is SGHTA and CDR2 is FQGNSA. This CDR3 contains 15 residues. The V gene lost 1 base and the J gene lost 4 bases, with 8 bases spanning the gap.

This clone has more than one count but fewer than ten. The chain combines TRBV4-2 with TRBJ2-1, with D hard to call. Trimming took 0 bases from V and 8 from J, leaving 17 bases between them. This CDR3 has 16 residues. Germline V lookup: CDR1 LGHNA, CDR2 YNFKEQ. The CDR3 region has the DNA TGTGCCAGCAGCCAAGATTATATCGACGAGAGCGATGAGCAGTTCTTC. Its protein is CASSQDYIDESDEQFF.

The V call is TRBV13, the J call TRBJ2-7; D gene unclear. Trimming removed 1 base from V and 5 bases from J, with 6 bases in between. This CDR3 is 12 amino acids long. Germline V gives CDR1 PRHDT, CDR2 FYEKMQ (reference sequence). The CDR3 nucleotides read TGTGCCAGCAGCTTAGCTAGGAACGAGCAGTACTTC. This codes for CASSLARNEQYF.

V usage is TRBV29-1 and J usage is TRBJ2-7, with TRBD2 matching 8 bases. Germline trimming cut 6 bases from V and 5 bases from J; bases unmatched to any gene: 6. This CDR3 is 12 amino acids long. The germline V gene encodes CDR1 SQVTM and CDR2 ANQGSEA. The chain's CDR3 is CSVALAGDEQYF. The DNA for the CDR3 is TGCAGCGTCGCCCTAGCGGGCGACGAGCAGTACTTC.